The clone carrying this T cell receptor (beta chain) was detected only once. Its antigen is unidentified. The V segment lost 8 bases and the J segment 4 bases; nucleotides outside the gene matches: 8. CDR1 and CDR2 (germline): ENHRY, SYGVKD. The CDR3 has 14 amino acids. The data stem from a study of STAT5B mutations in CD4+ large granular lymphocyte leukemia. Whole-study findings and limits: 8/27 top patient clones versus 2/35 control clones were TRBV06-family.

Original data processing: A productive frequency of 2.59 x 10-5 was the lowest detectable. Here immunoSEQ multiplex PCR was the method, and the copy in TCRdb shows in-frame clones only, minus some. V and J calls and clone size are copied from that table; D and trimming were computed from the DNA. This sample yields some 30,000 clones, of which just under 75% are seen a single time; around 1.1% belongs to the top ten. This sequence originates from a human donor in good health. The chain combines TRBV10-3 with TRBJ1-2, with 9 bases matching TRBD1. The sequenced sample was CD4+ T cells from blood buffy coats. CDR3 bases: TGTGCCATCCCGACGGGACAGGGACTCTATGGCTACACCTTC. Protein product: CAIPTGQGLYGYTF.